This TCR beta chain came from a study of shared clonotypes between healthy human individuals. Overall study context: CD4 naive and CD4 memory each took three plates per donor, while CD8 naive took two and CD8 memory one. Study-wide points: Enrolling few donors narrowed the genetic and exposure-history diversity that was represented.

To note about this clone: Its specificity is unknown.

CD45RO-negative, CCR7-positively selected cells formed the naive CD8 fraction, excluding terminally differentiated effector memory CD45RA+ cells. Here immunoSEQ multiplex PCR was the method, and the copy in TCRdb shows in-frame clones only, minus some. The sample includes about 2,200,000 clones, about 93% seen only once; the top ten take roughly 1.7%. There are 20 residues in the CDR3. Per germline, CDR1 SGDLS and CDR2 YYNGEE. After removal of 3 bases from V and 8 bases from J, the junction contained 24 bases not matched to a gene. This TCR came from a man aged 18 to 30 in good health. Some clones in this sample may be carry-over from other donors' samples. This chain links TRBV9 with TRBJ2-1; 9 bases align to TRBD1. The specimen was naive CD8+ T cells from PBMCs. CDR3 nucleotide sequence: TGTGCCAGCAGCGATCACCTCACTTTGGCCCGGGACAGGGTTGGCTATGAGCAGTTCTTC. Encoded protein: CASSDHLTLARDRVGYEQFF.